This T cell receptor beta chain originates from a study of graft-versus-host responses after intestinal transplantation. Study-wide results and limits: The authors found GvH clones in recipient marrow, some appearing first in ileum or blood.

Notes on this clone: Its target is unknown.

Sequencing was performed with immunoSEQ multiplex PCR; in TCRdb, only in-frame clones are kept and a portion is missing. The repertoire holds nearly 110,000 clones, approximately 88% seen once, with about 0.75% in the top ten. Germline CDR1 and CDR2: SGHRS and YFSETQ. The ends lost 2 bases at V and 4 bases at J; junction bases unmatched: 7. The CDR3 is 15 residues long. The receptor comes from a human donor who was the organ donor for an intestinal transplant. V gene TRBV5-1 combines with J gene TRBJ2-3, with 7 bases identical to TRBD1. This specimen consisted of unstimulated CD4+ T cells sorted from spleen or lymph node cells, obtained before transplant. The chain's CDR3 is CASSLRGQLADTQYF. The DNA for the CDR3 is TGCGCCAGCAGCTTAAGGGGGCAGTTAGCAGATACGCAGTATTTT.